This TCR beta chain is drawn from a study of regulatory T cells in long-lasting Graves disease. The study's findings and limits: The study found TRBV28, TRBJ1-2 and TRBJ2-5 favored in persistent disease. With a small sample size, accuracy may have been reduced.

CDR3-region Arm-PCR and iRepertoire HTBI primers produced the TCR beta libraries. TCRdb re-derived calls from the multiplex PCR reads in MiXCR, one entry per CDR3 protein. The sample carries more than 350,000 distinct CDR3 sequences, around 20% recorded once. Indicated time point: persistent/refractory GD, antithyroid drugs over 5 years with positive TRAb. The TCR library was prepared using RNA isolated from PBMCs. Per American Thyroid Association guidelines, Graves' disease was diagnosed. Roughly 9.5-milliliter peripheral blood samples went into EDTA tubes. Note on this clonotype: What it binds is not known.

CDR1 and CDR2 (germline): MGHDK, SYGVNS. Trimming left V 3 bases short and J 7 bases short, with 10 bases between. The CDR3 contains 13 residues. The chain uses TRBV25-1 and TRBJ1-5; no clear D. Sequences were derived from peripheral blood mononuclear cells (PBMCs), sampled when the disease was refractory, from a patient treated with antithyroid drugs. This clonotype was sampled from a female donor with Graves disease. The CDR3 spells CASSDTVGQPQHF. CDR3 DNA sequence: TGTGCCAGCAGTGATACAGTCGGACAGCCCCAGCATTTT.